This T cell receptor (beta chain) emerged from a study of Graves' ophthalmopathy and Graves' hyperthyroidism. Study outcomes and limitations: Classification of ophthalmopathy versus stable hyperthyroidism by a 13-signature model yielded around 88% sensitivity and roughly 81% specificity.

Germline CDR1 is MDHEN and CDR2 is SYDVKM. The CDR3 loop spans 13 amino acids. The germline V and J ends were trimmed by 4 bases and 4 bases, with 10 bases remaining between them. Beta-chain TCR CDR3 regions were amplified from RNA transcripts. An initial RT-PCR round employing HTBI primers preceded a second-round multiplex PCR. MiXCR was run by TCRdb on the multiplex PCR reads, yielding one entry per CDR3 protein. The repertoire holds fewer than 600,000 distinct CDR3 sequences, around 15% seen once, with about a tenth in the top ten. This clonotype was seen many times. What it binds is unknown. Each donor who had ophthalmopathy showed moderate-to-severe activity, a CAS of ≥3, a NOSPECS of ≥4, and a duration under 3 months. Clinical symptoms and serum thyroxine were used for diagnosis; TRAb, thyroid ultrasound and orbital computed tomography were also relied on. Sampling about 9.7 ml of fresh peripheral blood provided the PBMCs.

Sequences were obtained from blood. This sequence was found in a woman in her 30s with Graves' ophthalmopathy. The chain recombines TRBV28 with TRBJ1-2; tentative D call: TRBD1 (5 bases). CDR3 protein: CASSSQAIYGYTF. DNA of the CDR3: TGTGCCAGCAGTTCACAGGCCATCTATGGCTACACCTTC.